This TCR beta chain is drawn from a study of blood T cell repertoires in COVID-19 (TCRdb year 2020). In terms of the full investigation: The collaborator samples originated in the United States, Italy and Spain and spanned the acute and convalescent phases of COVID-19. Samples were obtained from the ongoing ImmuneRACE study (first 160 participants) and from 1,254 subjects provided by 6 global collaborators. The repertoires were made available in a free public database intended to serve as a resource for research on the immune response to SARS-CoV-2. Subjects who had been exposed to COVID-19, were actively infected with it, or had recovered from it provided the deeply sampled blood TCRbeta repertoires that made up the dataset. Nearly every sample came with metadata listing a de-identified subject ID, COVID-19 status, age in years and sex. Where HLA class I and class II types were available, the types were taken from metadata supplied by the sample provider, not from assay-based typing. The prospective study material was composed of cDNA or gDNA derived from T cells, B-cell-depleted T cells, or PBMCs. Broader findings and caveats from the paper: The quantity of clinical and demographic metadata differed by source and by participant and was supplied without curation.

The immunoSEQ Assay, a bias-controlled multiplex PCR, was used to amplify TCRbeta CDR3 regions from genomic DNA. Per the authors' processing: Within the assay, amplification of reference gene primers was used to estimate how many nucleated cells each sample contained. Sequence reads were collapsed and filtered to measure the absolute abundance of every unique TCRbeta CDR3 rearrangement. For each sample, productive Simpson clonality was calculated by taking the square root of Simpson's diversity index across productive rearrangements. Held by TCRdb, this immuneACCESS table contains in-frame sequences only and omits some clones. Under half of the omission traces to an unresolved V gene where checked; the cause of the rest is unknown. V, J and clone size are taken as reported in that table, and D and trimming were inferred from the DNA itself. The sample table contains 490,000 or so clones; only one count was recorded for about 85% of them. Under 9.5% of the sample is in the top ten clones.

The germline V gene gives CDR1 as SGHDT and CDR2 as YYEEEE. Counted from cysteine to phenylalanine, this CDR3 has 13 amino acids. This entry keeps only the CDR3 DNA: 39 bases, framed from base 1. V is pared back by 1 base and J by 4 bases, with 6 bases lying between the germline termini. In the case of this clone: Its antigen target is currently unknown. No clone much larger than this one lies a single base away; base qualities are absent.

Enrolling through a virtual design, the prospective study's participants ranged in age from roughly 18 to 100 years and lived across 20 to 25 United States geographic areas. In the prospective study, cohorts were assigned on the basis of participant-reported clinical history obtained from a screening survey and a study questionnaire. Recovered participants in ImmuneRACE Cohort 3 were defined by two consecutive negative NP/OP PCR tests, clearance by a healthcare professional, or resolution of symptoms. Each participant in the prospective study had whole blood, serum and a nasopharyngeal or oropharyngeal swab collected by mobile phlebotomists. Prospective study participants could optionally give additional blood draws and questionnaires over an approximately two-month period. Blood samples from the prospective study were shipped frozen or at room temperature prior to DNA extraction.

This receptor was obtained from a woman in her fifties or sixties who had recovered from COVID-19. Sequencing was performed on PBMCs or T cells enriched from blood (not recorded which). The chain links TRBV5-6 with TRBJ2-1, with no D gene named confidently. The CDR3 region: CASSLSTYNEQFF. In nucleotide form, the sequence is TGTGCCAGCAGCTTGTCGACATACAATGAGCAGTTCTTC.